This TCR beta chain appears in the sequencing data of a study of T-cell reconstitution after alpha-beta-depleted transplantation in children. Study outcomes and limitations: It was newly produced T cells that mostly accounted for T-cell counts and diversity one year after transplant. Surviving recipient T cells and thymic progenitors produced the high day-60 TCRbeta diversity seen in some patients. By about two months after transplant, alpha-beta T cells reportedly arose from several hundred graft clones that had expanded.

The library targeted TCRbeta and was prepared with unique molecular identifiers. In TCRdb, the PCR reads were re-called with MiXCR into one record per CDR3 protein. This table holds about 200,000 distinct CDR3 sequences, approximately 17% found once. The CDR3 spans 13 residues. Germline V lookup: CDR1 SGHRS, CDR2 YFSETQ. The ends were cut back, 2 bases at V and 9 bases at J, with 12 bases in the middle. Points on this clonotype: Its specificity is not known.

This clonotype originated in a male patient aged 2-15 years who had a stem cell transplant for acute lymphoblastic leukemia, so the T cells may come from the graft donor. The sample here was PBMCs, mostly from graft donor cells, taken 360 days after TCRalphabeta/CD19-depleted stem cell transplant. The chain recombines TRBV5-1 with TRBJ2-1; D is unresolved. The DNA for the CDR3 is TGCGCCAGCAGCTTACTGAGAGGCAGTGAGCAGTTCTTC. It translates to CASSLLRGSEQFF.